This TCR beta chain was captured in a study of T cell responses to AZD1222 COVID-19 vaccine. Turning to this clone: Its target is not known.

Study-wide results and caveats: Reports indicate that nearly half of spike-specific TCRs are directed at unmutated variant regions. Spike as a whole was targeted by vaccine-associated CD4 TCRs, dominant at 160-218 and 743-854. Baseline seropositivity occurred in only a handful of AZD1222 recipients. Spike-specific TCR breadth and depth rose after two AZD1222 doses.

Produced via immunoSEQ multiplex PCR; TCRdb's table is partial and in-frame only. The sample shows 150,000 or so clones, roughly 90% of them seen only once. The TCR was taken from an adult who received the AZD1222 COVID-19 vaccine. Source: peripheral blood, taken 28 days after the second AZD1222 dose.

The CDR3 spells CASSIAGYNEQFF. Here the CDR3 DNA reads TGTGCCAGCAGTATAGCGGGGTACAATGAGCAGTTCTTC. The chain joins TRBV27 to TRBJ2-1; 8 nucleotides align to TRBD2. Losses at the gene ends were 5 bases for V and 4 bases for J; bases not matched to a gene: 1. The CDR3 extends over 13 amino acids. Germline CDR1 MNHEY, CDR2 SMNVEV (reference sequence).